This TCR beta chain was identified during a study of T cell clusters in autoimmune cytopenias. Comments on this clonotype: Its antigen is currently unknown.

TRB rearrangements were amplified by touch-down multiplex PCR with mixed TRB-A/B primers. TCRdb processed the multiplex PCR reads again and assigns one entry to each CDR3 protein, with no DNA. This listing includes under 14,000 distinct CDR3 sequences. Per the germline V gene, CDR1 is MNHEY and CDR2 is SVGAGI. The CDR3 totals 16 residues. Points from the study as a whole: Primary autoimmune cytopenia patients appeared to lack physiological T cell clusters present in healthy donors.

TRB was amplified from around 250 ng of peripheral blood genomic DNA per sample. This sample also belongs to another study, concerning T cell repertoires in aging, cancer and after chemotherapy. That source notes: Age-matched healthy donors had significantly more diverse, less clonal blood TCR repertoires than untreated cancer patients. Loss of evenness, beyond lost richness, contributed to age-related TCR diversity decline in cancer patients.

Material for sequencing was peripheral blood. This TCR derives from a human donor in good health. The V gene is TRBV6-5, the J gene TRBJ2-1; TCRdb reports TRBD2, a call that lacks DNA to check it against. The CDR3 loop reads CASSYSMLGGGNEQFF.